This T cell receptor beta chain was captured by sequencing in a study of tumor-infiltrating lymphocytes in primary liver carcinoma. Study-level results: The study found only about 7.5-25% of top clones in all five tumor regions. Tumors had a significantly higher top-250-clone fraction than blood (p = 0.039).

CDR3 length equals 14 residues. Germline values: CDR1 MNHEY, CDR2 SVGAGI. On this clonotype: Its target is not known. Compared with germline, one end of the junction differs, possibly owing to a read error.

Priming with a constant-region primer yielded TCR beta cDNA from about 500 ng total RNA. Three nested multiplex PCR rounds of slightly modified ARM-PCR generated TCR beta libraries. Primers for the first two PCR rounds were TRBV1-TRBV30 forward primers and a C-beta reverse primer (around 10 cycles per round). TCRdb fed the multiplex PCR reads into MiXCR, producing one record per CDR3 protein. Among some 32,000 distinct CDR3 sequences listed, 76% were seen once. Joint extraction of RNA and DNA used roughly 18-34 mg of bulk tissue that was unsorted. The rearrangement joins TRBV6-5 to TRBJ1-2; a possible D gene is TRBD1 (6 bases). The receptor was isolated from a man in his forties with primary liver carcinoma and hepatitis B virus infection. Sequencing input: liver tumor tissue from sampling region 5. As for subset: tumor region T5, tumor centre. The CDR3 DNA reads TGTGCCAGCACTTACTCGAGTGACAGGCTGGGCTACACCTTC. Protein: CASTYSSDRLGYTF.